A single sample is the source of the 14 T cell receptor beta chains below, sequenced in a study of blood T cell repertoires in COVID-19. TCRdb keeps only in-frame clones here, not all; method: immunoSEQ multiplex PCR. The sample lists around 100,000 clones, about 88% occurring once. The sequenced sample was peripheral blood. The receptors originated from a man older than 75 with acute or convalescent COVID-19.

As to this clone: An end of the junction does not agree with germline; a read error may underlie this. This chain uses TRBV7-7 with TRBJ2-5; D is possibly TRBD2 (6 bases). Germline CDR1 reads SSHAT; CDR2 reads FNYEAQ (reference sequence). There are 15 residues in the CDR3. CDR3 in amino acids: CASSLDRREWETQYF. DNA for the CDR3: TGTGCTAGCAGCTTAGACCGGAGGGAATGGGAGACCCAGTACTTC.

The chain is built from TRBV19 and TRBJ2-5; 7 nucleotides align to TRBD1. This CDR3 spans 15 amino acids. Losses at the gene ends were 5 bases for V and 7 bases for J; bases not matched to a gene: 13. Per the germline V gene, CDR1 is LNHDA and CDR2 is SQIVND (reference sequence). The CDR3 here is CASSGTASSRGTQYF. CDR3 in DNA: TGTGCCAGTAGTGGGACAGCGTCCTCCCGGGGGACCCAGTACTTC. Full variable domain (outside the CDR3, taken from reference TRBV19 and TRBJ2-5): DGGITQSPKYLFRKEGQNVTLSCEQNLNHDAMYWYRQDPGQGLRLIYYSQIVNDFQKGDIAEGYSVSREKKESFPLTVTSAQKNPTAFYLCASSGTASSRGTQYFGPGTRLLVL.

This clone was counted only a few times. This sequence joins TRBV5-6 and TRBJ2-7; 7 bases are shared with TRBD1. Trimming at V came to 5 bases and at J to 7 bases, leaving 6 bases not matched to a gene. The length of the CDR3 is 12 residues. The germline CDR1 and CDR2 sequences are SGHDT and YYEEEE. The CDR3 DNA sequence: TGTGCCAGCAGTCCGGGACAGACTGAGCAGTACTTC. This encodes CASSPGQTEQYF.

This clone was observed once. The CDR3, as DNA: TGTGCCAGCAGTGAACCGGGAGGAGGGGCCGGGCGGACTGAAGCTTTCTTT. Translation gives CASSEPGGGAGRTEAFF. The genes are TRBV6-1 and TRBJ1-1, with a tentative D call TRBD1 (5 bases). V was pared by 2 bases and J by 5 bases, with 21 bases between. Germline V gene sequence: CDR1 MNHNS, CDR2 SASEGT. This CDR3 comprises 17 residues.

The V and J genes are TRBV5-4 and TRBJ1-3, with TRBD1 identical over 8 bases. The germline gives CDR1 SGHNT, CDR2 YYREEE (reference sequence). After removal of 3 bases from V and 2 bases from J, the junction contained 10 bases not matched to a gene. The CDR3 extends over 17 amino acids. The CDR3 DNA follows: TGTGCCAGCAGCTCGAGCTCCACAGGGGGACCTGGAAACACCATATATTTT. It encodes CASSSSSTGGPGNTIYF.

This clone was detected only a few times. The V call is TRBV29-1, the J call TRBJ1-2; 9 nucleotides align to TRBD1. V dropped 7 bases and J dropped 6; count of bases not matched to a gene: 12. CDR3 size: 14 residues. CDR1 SQVTM and CDR2 ANQGSEA come from the germline V gene. CDR3 residues: CSAGVTGGLDGYTF. The CDR3 DNA follows: TGCAGCGCCGGGGTGACAGGGGGTTTAGATGGCTACACCTTC.

V and J are TRBV3-1 (or the pseudogene TRBV3-2) and TRBJ2-1, with D possibly TRBD1 on 5 matching bases. V was shortened by 1 base and J by 5 bases, with 6 bases between the two germline ends. CDR1 and CDR2 (germline): LGHDT, YNNKEL (reference sequence). The CDR3 loop spans 13 amino acids. The CDR3 protein is CASSQADNNEQFF. DNA of the CDR3: TGTGCCAGCAGCCAAGCGGACAACAATGAGCAGTTCTTC.

Written as DNA, the CDR3 is TGTGCCAGCAGTCGGTGGGGACAGGACTCCTACGAGCAGTACTTC. Residues: CASSRWGQDSYEQYF. J is TRBJ2-7 and V is TRBV28, with TRBD1 identical over 8 bases. Germline values: CDR1 MDHEN, CDR2 SYDVKM. The CDR3 runs 15 residues. With V trimmed by 5 bases and J by 0 bases, 6 bases remained unmatched.

V is TRBV5-1 and J is TRBJ2-1, with 9 bases that match TRBD2. CDR3 length: 15 amino acids. In germline, CDR1 is SGHRS, CDR2 YFSETQ. V lost 3 bases and J lost 5; bases outside the gene matches: 6. CDR3 DNA sequence: TGCGCCAGCAGCTCCCTAGCGGGAAAGGACAATGAGCAGTTCTTC. This sequence encodes CASSSLAGKDNEQFF.

A single count supports this clone. This chain connects TRBV19 to TRBJ2-5, with 7 bases fitting TRBD1. This CDR3 has 15 residues. Trimming at V came to 1 base and at J to 4 bases, leaving 6 bases not matched to a gene. The germline gives CDR1 LNHDA, CDR2 SQIVND (reference sequence). CDR3 nucleotide sequence: TGTGCCAGTAGTATAGGAGGGGGCGTGGGAGAGACCCAGTACTTC. Translating gives CASSIGGGVGETQYF.

This chain uses TRBV18 with TRBJ1-1; perhaps TRBD1 as D (5 bases). CDR3 length equals 15 residues. Deletions cut 2 bases from V and 1 base from J, with 11 bases between. Germline CDR1 is KGHSH and CDR2 is LQKENI. The CDR3 DNA is TGTGCCAGCTCACCAGTGGGGGGAGCGAACACTGAAGCTTTCTTT. Translation gives CASSPVGGANTEAFF.

The chain combines TRBV9 with TRBJ2-3, with 16 bases lining up with TRBD2. Germline V gene sequence: CDR1 SGDLS, CDR2 YYNGEE. This CDR3 spans 19 amino acids. V lost 0 bases to trimming and J lost 6 bases; unmatched junction nucleotides: 10. The CDR3 reads CASSVDVGLAGGPSDTQYF. The CDR3 nucleotides read TGTGCCAGCAGCGTAGATGTGGGACTAGCGGGAGGGCCTTCTGATACGCAGTATTTT.

CDR3 residues: CATSTISNDRDSQETQYF. CDR3 bases: TGTGCCACCAGTACAATCTCGAACGACAGAGACTCTCAAGAGACCCAGTACTTC. This chain joins TRBV24-1 and TRBJ2-5; D may be TRBD1 (5 bases). This CDR3 is built from 18 residues. Trimming pared 6 bases from V and 2 bases from J, leaving 24 bases between. Germline CDR1 and CDR2: KGHDR and SFDVKD.

The chain has TRBV5-1 and TRBJ2-3; 10 bases fit TRBD1. From germline, CDR1 is SGHRS and CDR2 YFSETQ. CDR3 length equals 16 residues. Trimming cost V 7 bases and J 4 bases; bases outside gene matches: 12. CDR3 sequence reads: CASGTGEFVWADTQYF. The CDR3 coding sequence is TGCGCCAGCGGGACAGGGGAATTCGTTTGGGCAGATACGCAGTATTTT.